These T cell receptor beta chains were read from a single sample in a study of graft-versus-host responses after intestinal transplantation. TCRdb's table, derived via immunoSEQ multiplex PCR, lists solely in-frame clones and lacks some. Among 40,000 or so clones, roughly 80% were seen once, and the ten largest hold 3% to 4%. The sample in question was PBMCs, obtained less than 1,400 days after transplant. Source of these receptors: a human patient who received an intestinal transplant, so some T cells may come from the graft donor. CDR3s include the opening cysteine and the closing phenylalanine or tryptophan. The D gene is left open where the match is weak. Rows give clone size only sometimes, using once, few, many, or a class for an expanded clone.

clone_size	j_call	v_call	d_call	cdr3_nt	cdr3_aa
NA	TRBJ1-2	TRBV6-6	NA	TGTGCCAGCAGTCTGGGGGGCTACACCTTC	CASSLGGYTF
NA	TRBJ1-6	TRBV18	NA	TGTGCCAGCTCACCAAGACAGGTTGGGGATTCACCCCTCCACTTT	CASSPRQVGDSPLHF
few	TRBJ1-5	TRBV5-1	NA	TGCGCCAGCAGCTTGAACGGTAATCAGCCCCAGCATTTT	CASSLNGNQPQHF
NA	TRBJ2-3	TRBV5-1	NA	TGCGCCAGCGGCTTGGGGGCATTGGGCACAGATACGCAGTATTTT	CASGLGALGTDTQYF
NA	TRBJ1-1	TRBV28	TRBD1	TGTGCCAGCAGTTGGCGGGGACAGGGGTCTGAAGCTTTCTTT	CASSWRGQGSEAFF
NA	TRBJ2-5	TRBV11-1	TRBD2	TGTGCCAGCAGCTTCGGGGGGATTTTGGAGACCCAGTACTTC	CASSFGGILETQYF
NA	TRBJ1-3	TRBV29-1	TRBD1	TGCAGCGTACAGACAGGGGCTAATTCTTACGGAAACACCATATATTTT	CSVQTGANSYGNTIYF
once	TRBJ2-3	TRBV28	TRBD1	TGTGCCAGCAGCATGGCCAGGGGGTTCGGCACAGATACGCAGTATTTT	CASSMARGFGTDTQYF
NA	TRBJ2-7	TRBV6-6	TRBD2	TGTGCCAGCAGCCCGAACCCGGGACTAGCGGACTACGAGCAGTACTTC	CASSPNPGLADYEQYF
NA	TRBJ2-6	TRBV28	NA	TGTGCCAGCAGTTTGAGCCGCTTGAGCAGGGATCTGGCCCCTTCCGGGGCCAACGTCCTGACTTTC	CASSLSRLSRDLAPSGANVLTF
NA	TRBJ1-1	TRBV5-1	NA	TGCGCCAGCAGCTTGACTCAGACGCCGGGTGGAGGTGAAGCTTTCTTT	CASSLTQTPGGGEAFF
once	TRBJ2-1	TRBV11-2	NA	TGTGCCAGCAGCTTAGGGGCTGTCAATGAGCAGTTCTTC	CASSLGAVNEQFF
NA	TRBJ2-7	TRBV18	TRBD1	TGTGCCAGCTCACCACCCAGAGGACAGGGGAGCAACGAGCAGTACTTC	CASSPPRGQGSNEQYF
few	TRBJ1-6	TRBV6-1	NA	TGTGCCAGCAGGGAGTCAGGGCAGTATAATTCACCCCTCCACTTT	CASRESGQYNSPLHF
once	TRBJ2-3	TRBV5-1	TRBD2	TGCGCCACCGCGAGCGGGAGCGTCACAGATACGCAGTATTTT	CATASGSVTDTQYF
NA	TRBJ2-5	TRBV5-1	TRBD1	TGCGCCAGCAGCTTGGGGACAGGGCTTCAAGAGACCCAGTACTTC	CASSLGTGLQETQYF
NA	TRBJ2-7	TRBV6-5	TRBD2	TGTGCCAGCAGTTTTCTAATAGCGGGGCGGCACTACGAGCAGTACTTC	CASSFLIAGRHYEQYF
NA	TRBJ2-5	TRBV20-1	NA	TGCAAGGCTAGGAGTCAGGAGACCCAGTACTTC	CKARSQETQYF
NA	TRBJ2-2	TRBV6-1	NA	TGTGCCAGCAGCGAGGGGGACACCGGGGAGCTGTTTTTT	CASSEGDTGELFF
few	TRBJ2-7	TRBV6-1	TRBD2	TGTGCCAGCAGGGCTTTAGCGGGACCCTACGAGCAGTACTTC	CASRALAGPYEQYF
NA	TRBJ2-1	TRBV5-5	TRBD1	TGTGCCAGCAGCTCGGCCGGGACAGGGTCTTACGGTGAGCAGTTCTTC	CASSSAGTGSYGEQFF
NA	TRBJ2-1	TRBV18	TRBD2	TGTGCCAGCTCACCCGGGACTACCAATGAGCAGTTCTTC	CASSPGTTNEQFF
NA	TRBJ2-1	TRBV5-1	NA	TGCGCCAGCAGCCCGGACACCTTCTCCTACAATGAGCAGTTCTTC	CASSPDTFSYNEQFF
NA	TRBJ1-1	TRBV7-9	NA	TGTGCCAGCAGCCCCCAGGGGCCCTTAATGAACACTGAAGCTTTCTTT	CASSPQGPLMNTEAFF